This T cell receptor (beta chain) was recorded in a study of T-cell memory formation after mild COVID-19. Overall study context: TCR clusters largely stayed donor specific. Study observations and caveats: Contracting CD4+ clones lay largely in CM and EM, with CD8+ ones residing in EMRA. Confirmation of SARS-CoV-2 specificity was lacking for second-wave clones peaking day 37.

TCRdb processed the 5' RACE reads anew with MiXCR; each CDR3 protein has one entry. The table records 350,000 to 500,000 distinct CDR3 sequences, less than 25% of them present only once. This clonotype was seen more than once but under ten times. The antigen is undetermined. Germline CDR1 MGHDK, CDR2 SYGVNS. J gave up 9 bases and V 7 bases, and 14 bases lay outside the gene matches. The length of the CDR3 is 15 residues. The genes are TRBV25-1 and TRBJ2-1; 8 bases are a match to TRBD2. This sequence originates from an adult woman who had mild COVID-19 (a few samples of this study predate the infection). Cell type and time point are not known. Sample: PBMCs or a T cell subset sorted from them (not recorded which). CDR3 sequence: CASTGSRGVPGEQFF. DNA for the CDR3: TGTGCCAGCACTGGGTCGCGGGGGGTACCGGGTGAGCAGTTCTTC. The variable domain in full, completed from reference TRBV25-1 and TRBJ2-1, reads EADIYQTPRYLVIGTGKKITLECSQTMGHDKMYWYQQDPGMELHLIHYSYGVNSTEKGDLSSESTVSRIRTEHFPLTLESARPSHTSQYLCASTGSRGVPGEQFFGPGTRLTVL.